This is a list of T cell receptor beta chains from one sample in a study of beta chain features in type 1 diabetes. TCRdb's table, derived via immunoSEQ multiplex PCR, lists solely in-frame clones and lacks some. The sample shows over 500,000 clones, roughly a sixth of them seen only once. Sequencing was done on a sample of naive CD4+ T cells from blood. The receptors here all came from a man aged 18-30 years in good health. Both conserved end residues are part of each CDR3. Fields, in order: J gene, clone size, D gene, V gene, CDR3 DNA, CDR3 protein. D genes are given only for firm matches. Size values are once, few and many counts, or a class for expanded clones, and some rows have none.

J: TRBJ2-7; size: few; D: TRBD2; V: TRBV29-1; DNA: TGCAGCGTTGCCAGGACTAGCGGGAGCTACGAGCAGTACTTC; CDR3: CSVARTSGSYEQYF
J: TRBJ2-1; size: -; D: -; V: TRBV11-3; DNA: TGTGCCAGCAGCCGGGGGAATGAGCAGTTCTTC; CDR3: CASSRGNEQFF
J: TRBJ2-1; size: -; D: -; V: TRBV13; DNA: TGTGCCAGCAACCGACAGCTTGAGAATGAGCAGTTCTTC; CDR3: CASNRQLENEQFF
J: TRBJ2-7; size: few; D: TRBD2; V: TRBV7-2; DNA: TGTGCCAGCAGCGGGACTAGCGGGGGGCCCGACTACGAGCAGTACTTC; CDR3: CASSGTSGGPDYEQYF
J: TRBJ1-2; size: -; D: -; V: TRBV10-3; DNA: TGTGCCACTAATGGGGGGTATGGCTACACCTTC; CDR3: CATNGGYGYTF
J: TRBJ2-3; size: -; D: TRBD1; V: TRBV7-9; DNA: TGTGCCAGCAGCTTAAGGGGGCCCTCAGATACGCAGTATTTT; CDR3: CASSLRGPSDTQYF
J: TRBJ2-1; size: -; D: -; V: TRBV29-1; DNA: TGCAGCGTTGAAGATATCCACAACCGGAATGAGCAGTTCTTC; CDR3: CSVEDIHNRNEQFF
J: TRBJ1-3; size: -; D: -; V: TRBV9; DNA: TGTGCCAGCAGCAACTGGATCGTTGGAAACACCATATATTTT; CDR3: CASSNWIVGNTIYF
J: TRBJ2-7; size: -; D: TRBD1; V: TRBV7-8; DNA: TGTGCCAGCAGCTTAGTCCGGGACAGAGTCCGTAGCGAGCAGTACTTC; CDR3: CASSLVRDRVRSEQYF
J: TRBJ2-7; size: -; D: -; V: TRBV7-9; DNA: TGTGCCAGCAGCCCGGGACTCGGCGGGCAGTACTTC; CDR3: CASSPGLGGQYF
J: TRBJ1-5; size: -; D: TRBD1; V: TRBV9; DNA: TGTGCCAGCAGCCTAGACGGACAGGGCAATCAGCCCCAGCATTTT; CDR3: CASSLDGQGNQPQHF
J: TRBJ1-2; size: few; D: -; V: TRBV6-5; DNA: TGTGCCAGCAGTTACGTGAGGGGTAACTATGGCTACACCTTC; CDR3: CASSYVRGNYGYTF
J: TRBJ2-1; size: -; D: -; V: TRBV5-1; DNA: TGCGCCAGCATAAGGGACACGGGTGGCTCCTACAATGAGCAGTTCTTC; CDR3: CASIRDTGGSYNEQFF
J: TRBJ1-2; size: few; D: -; V: TRBV6-5; DNA: TGTGCCAGCAGTTACTCGGGCAGGGCGGTCTATGGCTACACCTTC; CDR3: CASSYSGRAVYGYTF
J: TRBJ2-3; size: few; D: TRBD2; V: TRBV29-1; DNA: TGCAGCGTCCGACCACGTACGGGGGGTTTATCGACAGATACGCAGTATTTT; CDR3: CSVRPRTGGLSTDTQYF
J: TRBJ2-7; size: few; D: -; V: TRBV10-3; DNA: TGTGCCATCAGTGGAGCATACGAGCAGTACTTC; CDR3: CAISGAYEQYF
J: TRBJ1-5; size: few; D: -; V: TRBV9; DNA: TGTGCCAGCAGCGTTGGACAGTTGAGCAATCAGCCCCAGCATTTT; CDR3: CASSVGQLSNQPQHF
J: TRBJ2-5; size: few; D: TRBD1; V: TRBV7-2; DNA: TGTGCCAGCAGCTTAGCCCGACAGGGACCCCAAGAGACCCAGTACTTC; CDR3: CASSLARQGPQETQYF
J: TRBJ2-1; size: -; D: TRBD2; V: TRBV9; DNA: TGTGCCAGCAGCGTAGTTGAGTTAGCGGGGGGGCCCGGCAATGAGCAGTTCTTC; CDR3: CASSVVELAGGPGNEQFF
J: TRBJ2-5; size: -; D: -; V: TRBV14; DNA: TGTGCCAGCAGCCTCAGGTACTGGTATGAAGAGACCCAGTACTTC; CDR3: CASSLRYWYEETQYF
J: TRBJ2-5; size: few; D: -; V: TRBV9; DNA: TGTGCCAGCAGCGCACAGGGTTTACAAGAGACCCAGTACTTC; CDR3: CASSAQGLQETQYF
J: TRBJ2-1; size: -; D: TRBD2; V: TRBV5-1; DNA: TGCGCCAGCAGCTTGGGCCCACTAGCGGGAGATACAAGTGAGCAGTTCTTC; CDR3: CASSLGPLAGDTSEQFF
J: TRBJ2-1; size: -; D: TRBD2; V: TRBV5-6; DNA: TGTGCCAGCAGCCACTCCGGACTAGCGGGAGGGAGGCAGTTCTTC; CDR3: CASSHSGLAGGRQFF
J: TRBJ2-7; size: -; D: TRBD1; V: TRBV11-3; DNA: TGTGCCAGCAGCCCCCGCAGGGGGCTCCGCGAGCAGTACTTC; CDR3: CASSPRRGLREQYF
J: TRBJ2-5; size: few; D: -; V: TRBV28; DNA: TGTGCCAGCAGTAGCCGGAACCAAGAGACCCAGTACTTC; CDR3: CASSSRNQETQYF
J: TRBJ2-5; size: few; D: -; V: TRBV7-9; DNA: TGTGCCAGCAGCCACAAGGGACTTCAAGAGACCCAGTACTTC; CDR3: CASSHKGLQETQYF
J: TRBJ2-3; size: -; D: -; V: TRBV18; DNA: TGTGCCAGCTCACCCTCCCGGCAAGCAGATACGCAGTATTTT; CDR3: CASSPSRQADTQYF
J: TRBJ1-2; size: -; D: -; V: TRBV7-2; DNA: TGTGCCAGCAGCTTAGGAGGCCCGGGCTACTATGGCTACACCTTC; CDR3: CASSLGGPGYYGYTF
J: TRBJ2-5; size: few; D: TRBD2; V: TRBV6-5; DNA: TGTGCCAGCAGTAAACTAGCGGGGGGCCCAAAGACCCAGTACTTC; CDR3: CASSKLAGGPKTQYF
J: TRBJ1-1; size: -; D: -; V: TRBV4-3; DNA: TGCGCCAGCAGCCAAGATCTCCGTACGAACACTGAAGCTTTCTTT; CDR3: CASSQDLRTNTEAFF
J: TRBJ1-2; size: -; D: -; V: TRBV29-1; DNA: TGCAGCGCTCGTGGGCAGCCAGATGGCTACACCTTC; CDR3: CSARGQPDGYTF
J: TRBJ1-5; size: -; D: -; V: TRBV2; DNA: TGTGCCAGCAGCGGTTTCCTTCAGCCCCAGCATTTT; CDR3: CASSGFLQPQHF
J: TRBJ2-3; size: few; D: -; V: TRBV9; DNA: TGTGCCAGCAGCGTAGAAGGCAAAGTCACAGATACGCAGTATTTT; CDR3: CASSVEGKVTDTQYF
J: TRBJ1-3; size: -; D: TRBD1; V: TRBV10-3; DNA: TGTGCCATCAGAATACAGGGGTCTGGAAACACCATATATTTT; CDR3: CAIRIQGSGNTIYF
J: TRBJ2-7; size: few; D: -; V: TRBV7-2; DNA: TGTGCCAGCAGCTTAATGGGCAGTTCCTACGAGCAGTACTTC; CDR3: CASSLMGSSYEQYF
J: TRBJ2-3; size: -; D: -; V: TRBV7-9; DNA: TGTGCCAGCAGCTTATCACTGCCAGCAGATACGCAGTATTTT; CDR3: CASSLSLPADTQYF